The TCR beta chain under discussion was sequenced for a study of T cells in localized non-small cell lung cancer. Study-level results: Tumor showed lower T cell clonality than uninvolved adjacent lung, where it was highest. Appearances in adjacent lung were noted for a median approximately 61 of the top 100 tumor clones.

Profiling relied on immunoSEQ multiplex PCR, and the TCRdb table lists in-frame clones only, not all of them. This sample has about 74,000 clones; 84% occur once, and the top ten carry 1.3%. The germline V and J ends were trimmed by 6 bases and 8 bases, with 23 bases remaining between them. The CDR3 has 16 residues. In germline, CDR1 is MDHEN, CDR2 SYDVKM. A word on this clone: What it recognizes is unknown.

The sequencing used peripheral blood, collected before any cancer treatment. The chain recombines TRBV28 with TRBJ2-1; tentative D call: TRBD2 (5 bases). The TCR comes from a female donor older than 55 with stage I lung adenocarcinoma. CDR3 nucleotide sequence: TGTGCCAGCAGACACCCTCGGGCTGGAAGCGGCTATGAGCAGTTCTTC. Amino acid sequence: CASRHPRAGSGYEQFF.